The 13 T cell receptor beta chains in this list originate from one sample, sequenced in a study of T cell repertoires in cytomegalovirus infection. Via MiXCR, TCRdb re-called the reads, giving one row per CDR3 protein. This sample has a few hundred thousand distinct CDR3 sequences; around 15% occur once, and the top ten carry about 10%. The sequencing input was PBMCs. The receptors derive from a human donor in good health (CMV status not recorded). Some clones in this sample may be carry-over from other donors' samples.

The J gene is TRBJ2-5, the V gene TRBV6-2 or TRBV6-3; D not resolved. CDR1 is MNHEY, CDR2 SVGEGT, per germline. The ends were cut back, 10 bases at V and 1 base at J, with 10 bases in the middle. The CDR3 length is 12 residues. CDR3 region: CATSESQETQYF. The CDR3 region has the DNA TGTGCCACTAGTGAGAGCCAAGAGACCCAGTACTTC.

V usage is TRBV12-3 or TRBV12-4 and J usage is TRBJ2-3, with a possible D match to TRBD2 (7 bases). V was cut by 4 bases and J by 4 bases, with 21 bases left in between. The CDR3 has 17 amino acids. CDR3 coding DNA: TGTGCCAGCAGTTCCCCCCTGGGGGGGGGGCTCGCAGATACGCAGTATTTT. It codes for CASSSPLGGGLADTQYF.

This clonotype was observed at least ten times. CDR3 loop: CASSWGDRRNSPLHF. DNA of the CDR3: TGTGCCAGCAGCTGGGGGGACAGGCGGAATTCACCCCTCCACTTT. The chain employs TRBV7-2 and TRBJ1-6, with TRBD1 matching 8 bases. The CDR3 is made up of 15 amino acids. CDR1 and CDR2 (germline): SGHTA, FQGNSA. V dropped 4 bases and J dropped 7; count of bases not matched to a gene: 6.

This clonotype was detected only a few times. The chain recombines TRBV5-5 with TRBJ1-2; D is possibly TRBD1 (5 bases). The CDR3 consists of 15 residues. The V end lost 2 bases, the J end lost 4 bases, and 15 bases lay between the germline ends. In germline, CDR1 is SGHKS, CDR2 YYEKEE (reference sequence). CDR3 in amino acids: CASSFSGKPLYGYTF. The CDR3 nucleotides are TGTGCCAGCAGCTTCTCAGGGAAACCTCTCTATGGCTACACCTTC.

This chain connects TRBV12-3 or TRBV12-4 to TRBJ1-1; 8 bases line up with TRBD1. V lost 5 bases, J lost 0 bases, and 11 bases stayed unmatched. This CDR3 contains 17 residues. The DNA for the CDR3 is TGTGCCAGCAGTCCCGGACAGGGCTGGAGCCTGAACACTGAAGCTTTCTTT. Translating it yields CASSPGQGWSLNTEAFF.

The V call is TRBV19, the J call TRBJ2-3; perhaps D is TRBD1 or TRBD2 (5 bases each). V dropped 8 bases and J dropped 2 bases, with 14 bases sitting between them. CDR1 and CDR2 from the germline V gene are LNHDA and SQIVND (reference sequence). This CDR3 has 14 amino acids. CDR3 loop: CASSGTEITDTQYF. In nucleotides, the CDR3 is TGTGCCAGTTCCGGGACCGAGATCACAGATACGCAGTATTTT.

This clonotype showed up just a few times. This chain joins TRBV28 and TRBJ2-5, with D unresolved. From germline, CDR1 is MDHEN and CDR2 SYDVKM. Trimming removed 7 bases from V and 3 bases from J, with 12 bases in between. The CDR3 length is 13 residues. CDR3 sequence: CASTSVQKETQYF. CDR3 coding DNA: TGTGCCAGCACTTCCGTTCAGAAAGAGACCCAGTACTTC.

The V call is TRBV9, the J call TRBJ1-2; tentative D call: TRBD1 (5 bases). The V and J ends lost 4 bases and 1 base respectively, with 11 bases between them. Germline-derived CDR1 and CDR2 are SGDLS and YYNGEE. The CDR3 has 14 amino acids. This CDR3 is CASSHGTDNYGYTF. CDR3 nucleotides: TGTGCCAGCAGCCATGGGACGGATAACTATGGCTACACCTTC.

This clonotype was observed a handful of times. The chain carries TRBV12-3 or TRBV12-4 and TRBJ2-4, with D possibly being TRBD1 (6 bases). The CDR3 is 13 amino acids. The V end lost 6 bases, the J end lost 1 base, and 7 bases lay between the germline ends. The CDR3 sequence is CASRGAAKNIQYF. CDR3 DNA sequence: TGTGCCAGCAGGGGGGCGGCCAAAAACATTCAGTACTTC.

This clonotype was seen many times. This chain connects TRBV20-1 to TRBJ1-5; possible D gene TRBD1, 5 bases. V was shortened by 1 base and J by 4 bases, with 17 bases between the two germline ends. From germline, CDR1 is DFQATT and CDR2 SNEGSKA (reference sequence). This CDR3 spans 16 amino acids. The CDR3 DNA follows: TGCAGTGCTAGAGGTGCGACATGGGGGGAAAATCAGCCCCAGCATTTT. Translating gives CSARGATWGENQPQHF.

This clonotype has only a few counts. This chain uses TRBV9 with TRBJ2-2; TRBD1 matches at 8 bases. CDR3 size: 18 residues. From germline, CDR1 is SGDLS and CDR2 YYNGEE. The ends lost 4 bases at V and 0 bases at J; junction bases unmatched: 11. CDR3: CASSINRGNPSNTGELFF. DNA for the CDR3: TGTGCCAGCAGCATAAACAGGGGGAACCCCTCGAACACCGGGGAGCTGTTTTTT.

The CDR3 DNA is TGTGCCAGCAGCCAAGACGGGGACTATTCCTACGAGCAGTACTTC. It codes for CASSQDGDYSYEQYF. The chain couples TRBV14 to TRBJ2-7, with 7 bases that match TRBD2. The CDR3 spans 15 residues. The ends lost 0 bases at V and 1 base at J; junction bases unmatched: 3. Germline CDR1 reads SGHDN; CDR2 reads FVKESK.

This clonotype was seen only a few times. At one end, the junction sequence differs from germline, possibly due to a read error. This CDR3 reads CSARGSGEETQYF. CDR3 DNA: TGCAGTGCGAGAGGGTCAGGGGAAGAGACCCAGTACTTC. J is TRBJ2-5 and V is TRBV20-1; possible D gene TRBD1, 6 bases. Germline CDR1 is DFQATT and CDR2 is SNEGSKA (reference sequence). The CDR3 runs 13 residues.